This TCR beta chain was captured by sequencing in a study of shared clonotypes between healthy human individuals. Study as a whole: Used for every donor were three CD4 naive, three CD4 memory, two CD8 naive and one CD8 memory plate.

Authors' methods: Because ImmunoSEQ provided only junction sequences with no quality scores, the filtering differed. The table came from immunoSEQ multiplex PCR; TCRdb's copy has only in-frame clones and leaves some out. That table is the source of V, J and clone size, and D and trimming were worked out from the DNA. The profile shows 550,000 to 850,000 clones, around 70% of them singletons. In its sample, this clone was seen many times. CDR1 and CDR2 from the germline V gene are SGHRS and YFSETQ. CDR3 length equals 15 residues. Unmatched junction bases numbered 7, after V lost 3 bases and J lost 5 bases. There were no recent acute infections or vaccinations among the donors, who were healthy HIV-negative adults.

The clonotype originates from a woman in her twenties or thirties in good health. The chain is built from TRBV5-1 and TRBJ1-1; 10 nucleotides agree with TRBD1. The sample taken for sequencing was memory CD4+ T cells sorted from blood. Subset denoted: CD45RA-negative fraction. The CDR3 DNA follows: TGCGCCAGCAGCTCCAGACAGGGGGCGCGGACTGAAGCTTTCTTT. Its translation: CASSSRQGARTEAFF.